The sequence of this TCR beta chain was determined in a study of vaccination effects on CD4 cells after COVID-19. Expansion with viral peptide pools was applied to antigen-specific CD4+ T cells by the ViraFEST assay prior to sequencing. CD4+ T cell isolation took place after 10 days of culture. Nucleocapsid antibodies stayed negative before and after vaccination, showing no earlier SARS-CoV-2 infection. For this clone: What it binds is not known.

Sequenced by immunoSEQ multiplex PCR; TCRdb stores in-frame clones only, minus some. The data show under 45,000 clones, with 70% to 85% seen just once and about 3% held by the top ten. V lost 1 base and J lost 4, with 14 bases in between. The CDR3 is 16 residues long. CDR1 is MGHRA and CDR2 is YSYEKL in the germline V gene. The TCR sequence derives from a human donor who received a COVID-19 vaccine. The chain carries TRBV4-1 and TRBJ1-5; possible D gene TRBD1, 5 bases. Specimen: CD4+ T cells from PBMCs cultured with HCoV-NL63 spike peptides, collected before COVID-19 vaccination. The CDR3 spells CASSQGGGGENQPQHF. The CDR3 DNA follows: TGCGCCAGCAGCCAAGGGGGGGGAGGGGAAAATCAGCCCCAGCATTTT.